Listed below are T cell receptor beta chains from one sample, sequenced in a study of cytomegalovirus exposure and HLA in healthy donors. Assay: immunoSEQ multiplex PCR; the TCRdb copy retains only in-frame clones and omits some. This repertoire includes 100,000 to 150,000 clones. The sample was PBMCs. The receptors here all came from a man aged 25-45 years in good health and CMV-seronegative. Both conserved end residues are part of each CDR3. Fields, in order: V gene, D gene, clone size, J gene, CDR3 DNA, CDR3 protein. The D gene is left open where the match is weak. Some rows mark clone size as missing; the rest say once, few, many or name a class of expanded clone.

TRBV6-6	TRBD1	.	TRBJ2-7	TGTGCCAGCAGTTACTCGGACAGGAGCTACTACGAGCAGTACTTC	CASSYSDRSYYEQYF
TRBV5-6	.	.	TRBJ2-5	TGTGCCAGCAGCTTGGCAGGGGCCCAAGAGACCCAGTACTTC	CASSLAGAQETQYF
TRBV28	.	.	TRBJ1-1	TGTGCCAGCAGTCCCCCGCCAGGGGTCAGCTCTTATTGGCCTGAAGCTTTCTTT	CASSPPPGVSSYWPEAFF
TRBV7-3	.	.	TRBJ1-1	TGTGCCAGCAGCTTGACAGGGAACACTGAAGCTTTCTTT	CASSLTGNTEAFF
TRBV4-2	TRBD2	.	TRBJ2-7	TGTGCCAGCAGCCAAGATGGACTAGCGGGAGGAGAGGTAGGCGAGCAGTACTTC	CASSQDGLAGGEVGEQYF
TRBV19	TRBD1	.	TRBJ1-1	TGTGCCAGTAGTATGGGACAGGGCACTGAAGCTTTCTTT	CASSMGQGTEAFF
TRBV10-3	.	.	TRBJ2-7	TGTGCCATCAGTGAGACAGGGCACGAGCAGTACTTC	CAISETGHEQYF
TRBV7-3	.	.	TRBJ2-1	TGTGCCAGCAGCTGGGCGGGTGAGGGCGATGAGCAGTTCTTC	CASSWAGEGDEQFF
TRBV7-2	TRBD2	.	TRBJ2-5	TGTGCCAGCAGCTTATCTGGAGCGGGGGGGGAGACCCAGTACTTC	CASSLSGAGGETQYF
TRBV19	.	.	TRBJ2-1	TGTGCCAGTAGTATAGAACAGGTTTCCGACAATGAGCAGTTCTTC	CASSIEQVSDNEQFF
TRBV5-1	TRBD1	.	TRBJ1-1	TGCGCCAGCCACATATTCGGGACAGGGAACACTGAAGCTTTCTTT	CASHIFGTGNTEAFF
TRBV2	TRBD1	.	TRBJ1-1	TGTGCCAGCAGTGTTGGGGACAGGGGGCGGGCGAACACTGAAGCTTTCTTT	CASSVGDRGRANTEAFF
TRBV7-9	.	.	TRBJ2-7	TGTGCCAGCAGCCCGAGGAGGCCGACGAGCTCCTACGAGCAGTACTTC	CASSPRRPTSSYEQYF
TRBV6-4	TRBD1	medium-sized	TRBJ2-1	TGTGCCAGCAGTCCGTCGACAGGGGGTTACGATGAGCAGTTCTTC	CASSPSTGGYDEQFF
TRBV2	.	.	TRBJ1-2	TGTGCCAGCAGTGAAGCTTTAGGCTACACCTTC	CASSEALGYTF
TRBV28	.	.	TRBJ1-6	TGTGCCAGCAGTTTAGCTGGGAGTGGGTATAATTCACCCCTCCACTTT	CASSLAGSGYNSPLHF
TRBV18	.	.	TRBJ2-6	TGTGCCAGCTCACCCCCTGTGGCGGAAGCTGGGGCCAACGTCCTGACTTTC	CASSPPVAEAGANVLTF
TRBV5-1	TRBD1	.	TRBJ2-2	TGCGCCAGCAGCTTGGTGGGGGACAGGGTACCCGGGGAGCTGTTTTTT	CASSLVGDRVPGELFF
TRBV6-5	.	.	TRBJ1-1	TGTGCCAGCAGTGGGGCGAGTGAAGCTTTCTTT	CASSGASEAFF
TRBV4-3	.	.	TRBJ2-7	TGCGCCAGCAGCCAAGACGGGGGAGGACCATACGAGCAGTACTTC	CASSQDGGGPYEQYF
TRBV14	TRBD1	.	TRBJ2-2	TGTGCCAGCAGCCGAAACCATTTGGGACAGGGAAACACCGGGGAGCTGTTTTTT	CASSRNHLGQGNTGELFF
TRBV11-2	.	.	TRBJ2-5	TGTGCCAGCAGCCCCGTCCAAGAGACCCAGTACTTC	CASSPVQETQYF
TRBV7-6	TRBD2	.	TRBJ2-3	TGTGCCAGCAGCTTAAATCCCTCCGGGACTAGGAGTACAGATACGCAGTATTTT	CASSLNPSGTRSTDTQYF
TRBV5-1	.	.	TRBJ2-5	TGCGCCAGCAGCTTGGAGGCGCGGGTCCAAGAGACCCAGTACTTC	CASSLEARVQETQYF
TRBV5-6	TRBD1	.	TRBJ1-5	TGTGCCAGCAGCTTCGCAGGGGGCTACCACTGCAATCAGCCCCAGCATTTT	CASSFAGGYHCNQPQHF
TRBV27	TRBD1	.	TRBJ2-5	TGTGCCAGCAGTTTGTTCGGGACAGGGGGCTTCGAGACCCAGTACTTC	CASSLFGTGGFETQYF
TRBV7-8	TRBD2	.	TRBJ2-5	TGTGCCAGCAGCTTCGCTAGCGGTAAAGAGACCCAGTACTTC	CASSFASGKETQYF
TRBV2	TRBD1	.	TRBJ2-7	TGTGCCGGACAGGGGATCTCCTACGAGCAGTACTTC	CAGQGISYEQYF